This is a list of T cell receptor beta chains from one sample in a study of siplizumab effects on memory and regulatory T cells. The data were produced by immunoSEQ multiplex PCR, yet TCRdb's version contains in-frame clones alone and is incomplete. The sample records about 99,000 clones, roughly 93% being singletons. The sequenced sample was Tregs sorted from blood. These receptors were collected from a human donor in good health. The CDR3 runs from the conserved cysteine through the conserved F or W. A D gene is named only where the DNA matches it firmly. Part of the rows lack a size; the others show once, few, many or a class for expanded clones.

clone_size,j_call,v_call,d_call,cdr3_nt,cdr3_aa
-,TRBJ1-3,TRBV6-5,TRBD1,TGTGCCAGCAGTTACGGGCAGGGGGCGGGAAACACCATATATTTT,CASSYGQGAGNTIYF
once,TRBJ2-7,TRBV19,-,TGTGCCAGTAAGCGTCACAGCGACGACGAGCAGTACTTC,CASKRHSDDEQYF
once,TRBJ2-1,TRBV19,-,TGTGCCAGTAGTATAACACAGGGAACCTACAATGAGCAGTTCTTC,CASSITQGTYNEQFF
few,TRBJ1-2,TRBV28,-,TGTGCCAGCAGCCCCGACGTGGTGAGGGGCTACACCTTC,CASSPDVVRGYTF
once,TRBJ2-7,TRBV5-8,TRBD2,TGTGCCAGCAGCTTGGTGGGGCTAGCGGAAGCCTACGAGCAGTACTTC,CASSLVGLAEAYEQYF
-,TRBJ1-2,TRBV11-3,TRBD1,TGTGCCAGCAGCTGGGGACAGTCTAACTATGGCTACACCTTC,CASSWGQSNYGYTF
-,TRBJ1-3,TRBV5-5,-,TGTGCCAGCAGCTTTTCAGGGATCTCTGGAAACACCATATATTTT,CASSFSGISGNTIYF
-,TRBJ2-7,TRBV30,-,TGTGCCTGGAGACATAAACAGGGCTACGAGCAGTACTTC,CAWRHKQGYEQYF
-,TRBJ2-7,TRBV7-8,-,TGTGCCAGCAGCTTAGTTTACAGCCCCTACGAGCAGTACTTC,CASSLVYSPYEQYF
-,TRBJ1-1,TRBV4-3,-,TGCGCCAGCAGCCAAGTGCCGATCTCCATGAACACTGAAGCTTTCTTT,CASSQVPISMNTEAFF
-,TRBJ2-2,TRBV10-2,-,TGCGCCAGCAGTGAGTCGGCGTCGGCCAACACCGGGGAGCTGTTTTTT,CASSESASANTGELFF
-,TRBJ1-1,TRBV4-1,-,TGCGCCAGCAGCCCCCGCCTCTTGAACACTGAAGCTTTCTTT,CASSPRLLNTEAFF
-,TRBJ2-7,TRBV7-8,TRBD1,TGTGCCAGCAGCCCTAGAGGGGACAGCTACGAGCAGTACTTC,CASSPRGDSYEQYF
-,TRBJ1-2,TRBV29-1,TRBD1,TGCAGCGTCGGGGGACAGGGAAGTAAGGACTATGGCTACACCTTC,CSVGGQGSKDYGYTF
once,TRBJ2-7,TRBV6-1,-,TGTGCCAGCAGGACCGCTAGAGGAACCTACGAGCAGTACTTC,CASRTARGTYEQYF
-,TRBJ2-3,TRBV7-2,TRBD2,TGTGCCAGCAGCTTGGCTAGCGGGGGGTCTCGGTATTTT,CASSLASGGSRYF
-,TRBJ1-1,TRBV27,-,TGTGCCAGCAGTTTATTTATGAACACTGAAGCTTTCTTT,CASSLFMNTEAFF
-,TRBJ1-2,TRBV5-1,TRBD1,TGCGCCAGCAGCTCCGGGACAGGAGACTATGGCTACACCTTC,CASSSGTGDYGYTF
-,TRBJ2-4,TRBV15,-,TGTGCCACCAGCACCAGACGGGGGCGCCTAGCCAAAAACATTCAGTACTTC,CATSTRRGRLAKNIQYF
-,TRBJ2-2,TRBV4-2,-,TGTGCCAGCAGCCAAGCCCCACAACGCACCGGGGAGCTGTTTTTT,CASSQAPQRTGELFF
-,TRBJ2-2,TRBV7-8,-,TGTGCCAGCAGCTACCGCGTGGGGCTAAGCGGGGAGCTGTTTTTT,CASSYRVGLSGELFF
-,TRBJ2-2,TRBV28,TRBD2,TGTGCCAGCAGTTCCCCCCGGACTAGCGGGAGTTCTGGCACCGGGGAGCTGTTTTTT,CASSSPRTSGSSGTGELFF
-,TRBJ2-1,TRBV5-4,-,TGTGCCAGCAGCTTGGCCTTGGCGACTGGGAACAATGAGCAGTTCTTC,CASSLALATGNNEQFF
few,TRBJ2-7,TRBV10-3,-,TGTGCCATCAATGAAGTAGGCCGAGAGCAGTACTTC,CAINEVGREQYF
-,TRBJ1-4,TRBV7-2,-,TGCGCCAGCAGCCAAGGGGTTAGATCGAGGGCTGAAAAACTGTTTTTT,CASSQGVRSRAEKLFF
-,TRBJ2-5,TRBV5-1,TRBD2,TGCGCCAGCAGCTTGGGATCCCTAGCGGAAGAGACCCAGTACTTC,CASSLGSLAEETQYF
-,TRBJ2-5,TRBV18,-,TGTGCCAGCTCACCGACAGGAGGGGAGACCCAGTACTTC,CASSPTGGETQYF
once,TRBJ1-1,TRBV6-5,-,TGTGCCAGCAGCATAGTACTTTGGGACACTGAAGCTTTCTTT,CASSIVLWDTEAFF
-,TRBJ2-7,TRBV7-9,-,TGTGCCAGCAGCTTAGATACCTACGAGCAGTACTTC,CASSLDTYEQYF
-,TRBJ1-1,TRBV12-5,-,TGTGCTAGTGCCCTTATGTTGAACACTGAAGCTTTCTTT,CASALMLNTEAFF
once,TRBJ1-2,TRBV21-1,-,TGTGCCAGCTTGGCGACAGGAGGGTTCGCTGCTTGTGGCTACACCTTC,CASLATGGFAACGYTF
few,TRBJ1-1,TRBV2,-,TGTGCCAGCAGTGAAGGAAGGAACACTGAAGCTTTCTTT,CASSEGRNTEAFF
-,TRBJ1-3,TRBV7-9,-,TGTGCCAGCAGCTTAGGGAGCCGGGGGTCAGCTGGAAACACCATATATTTT,CASSLGSRGSAGNTIYF
-,TRBJ1-2,TRBV4-1,-,TGCGCCAGCAGCCAAGGGGTGTGGGCAGGTGAACCTGTTGGCTACACCTTC,CASSQGVWAGEPVGYTF
-,TRBJ2-1,TRBV7-9,TRBD2,TGTGCCAGCAGCTTTCCGGGACTAGCGGGGGCCTACAATGAGCAGTTCTTC,CASSFPGLAGAYNEQFF
-,TRBJ2-7,TRBV5-1,-,TGCGCCAGCAGCGAACCACAAGGGTGGCAGTACTTC,CASSEPQGWQYF
-,TRBJ2-7,TRBV9,-,TGTGCCAGCAGCGTAGGACGGAATCCCTACGAGCAGTACTTC,CASSVGRNPYEQYF
-,TRBJ2-7,TRBV12-5,TRBD1,TGTGCTAGTGGGCGGACAGGGCTTAACGAGCAGTACTTC,CASGRTGLNEQYF
once,TRBJ1-3,TRBV9,-,TGTGCCAGCAGCGCGACGGGGGTCTCTGGAAACACCATATATTTT,CASSATGVSGNTIYF
-,TRBJ2-4,TRBV7-8,TRBD1,TGTGCCAGCAGCCGATGGACAGGCGAAGCCCTGGCCAAAAACATTCAGTACTTC,CASSRWTGEALAKNIQYF
few,TRBJ1-4,TRBV15,-,TGTGCCACCAGCAGGGGTGGCGAAAAACTGTTTTTT,CATSRGGEKLFF
-,TRBJ1-6,TRBV6-1,-,TGTGCCAGCAGAGAACGGGACTCCTATAATTCACCCCTCCACTTT,CASRERDSYNSPLHF
-,TRBJ1-4,TRBV6-5,-,TGTGCCAGCAGTTACTCCTTCAGTGCAACTAATGAAAAACTGTTTTTT,CASSYSFSATNEKLFF
-,TRBJ2-1,TRBV7-2,-,TGTGCCAGCAGCTTCCCAAGGGGGTACGGTGAGCAGTTCTTC,CASSFPRGYGEQFF